This T cell receptor beta chain was retrieved from a study of cytotoxic CD8 clonotypes in ibrutinib-treated CLL. Turning to the study itself: Response sampling took place at median 12 months of treatment, range 6 to 36. Overall study findings and caveats: Clonality increased at ibrutinib response and stayed stable in sustained remission. At progression, however, it fell back toward baseline.

The CDR3 is 16 residues long. The germline V and J ends were trimmed by 6 bases and 0 bases, with 14 bases remaining between them. The germline V gene encodes CDR1 MNHEY and CDR2 SMNVEV (reference sequence). With regard to this clone: Its cognate antigen is unknown.

Profiled with immunoSEQ multiplex PCR; TCRdb holds only in-frame clones, not every one. The data contain some 310,000 clones, 80% of them singletons. Sequenced material: PBMCs, taken before ibrutinib treatment. The genes are TRBV27 and TRBJ2-2; no definite D call. The sequence was obtained from a human donor with chronic lymphocytic leukemia. CDR3 DNA sequence: TGTGCCAGCAGCATCCAATTTATCGCGAACACCGGGGAGCTGTTTTTT. Residues: CASSIQFIANTGELFF.